The 25 T cell receptor beta chains in this list originate from one sample, sequenced in a study of monozygotic twins with cystic fibrosis. Assay used: immunoSEQ multiplex PCR; TCRdb lists only in-frame clones, some missing. The sample contains roughly 32,000 clones, just over 95% of which appear only once. The sequenced material came from blood. The receptor source for this set is a girl aged 2 to 10 with cystic fibrosis.

This sequence joins TRBV6-1 and TRBJ2-7, with 10 bases that match TRBD1. With 6 bases clipped from V and 6 bases from J, the junction kept 5 bases outside the gene matches. The CDR3 runs 13 residues. CDR1 is MNHNS, CDR2 SASEGT, per germline. The CDR3, as DNA: TGTGCCAGCAGGCCGGGACAGGGGACCGAGCAGTACTTC. Translating it yields CASRPGQGTEQYF.

This CDR3 is CASMQIGAANYGYTF. CDR3 DNA sequence: TGTGCCAGTATGCAGATCGGGGCAGCGAACTATGGCTACACCTTC. The rearrangement links TRBV28 to TRBJ1-2, with a tentative D call TRBD1 (5 bases). The CDR3 consists of 15 residues. V was cut by 9 bases and J by 2 bases, with 19 bases left in between. Germline CDR1 reads MDHEN; CDR2 reads SYDVKM.

This chain connects TRBV9 to TRBJ1-3; D is possibly TRBD1 (6 bases). The CDR3 has 13 residues. Trimming stripped 4 bases from V and 4 bases from J, with 9 bases between. Germline values: CDR1 SGDLS, CDR2 YYNGEE. The CDR3 DNA sequence: TGTGCCAGCAGCCCTGGACAGGGAAACACCATATATTTT. The encoded protein is CASSPGQGNTIYF.

This CDR3 is CASSRGDYGYTF. The CDR3 DNA is TGTGCCAGCTCACGGGGTGACTATGGCTACACCTTC. The chain joins TRBV18 to TRBJ1-2; D is unclear. The CDR3 contains 12 residues. Germline loops: CDR1 KGHSH, CDR2 LQKENI. Trimming shortened V by 4 bases and J by 3 bases, and 6 bases separated the two germline ends.

This clone was recorded once. J is TRBJ1-1 and V is TRBV19; the D gene is possibly TRBD1 (5 bases). Germline lookup yields CDR1 LNHDA and CDR2 SQIVND (reference sequence). This CDR3 contains 14 residues. The V end lost 9 bases, the J end lost 1 base, and 15 bases lay between the germline ends. Written as DNA, the CDR3 is TGTGCCAGCACCTGGGGCGGGACGAACACTGAAGCTTTCTTT. Protein sequence: CASTWGGTNTEAFF.

V usage is TRBV2 and J usage is TRBJ2-2; D remains unclear. CDR3 length equals 12 residues. From germline, CDR1 is SNHLY and CDR2 FYNNEI. V gave up 8 bases and J gave up 3 bases, with 7 bases separating them. The CDR3 loop is CASSPDTGELFF. The CDR3 nucleotides are TGTGCCAGCTCCCCCGACACCGGGGAGCTGTTTTTT.

V is TRBV5-1 and J is TRBJ2-7; 7 bases match TRBD2. This CDR3 spans 14 amino acids. Trimming removed 0 bases from V and 2 bases from J; junction bases left unmatched: 2. Germline assignment: CDR1 SGHRS and CDR2 YFSETQ. The CDR3 spells CASSLARGAYEQYF. The CDR3 DNA reads TGCGCCAGCAGCTTGGCACGGGGGGCCTACGAGCAGTACTTC.

The chain combines TRBV2 with TRBJ2-3; D unclear. Germline V gene sequence: CDR1 SNHLY, CDR2 FYNNEI. V lost 3 bases and J 0 bases, leaving 10 bases between the germline ends. The CDR3 has 15 amino acids. The CDR3 loop reads CASSDQRHSTDTQYF. The CDR3 nucleotides read TGTGCCAGCAGTGATCAGCGACATAGCACAGATACGCAGTATTTT.

The V gene is TRBV11-1, the J gene TRBJ2-7; TRBD1 matches at 10 bases. Per the germline V gene, CDR1 is SGHAT and CDR2 is FQDESV (reference sequence). CDR3 size: 14 residues. The trim removed 5 bases at V and 6 bases at J, leaving 7 bases unmatched. CDR3 amino acids: CASSPWGQGSEQYF. Written as DNA, the CDR3 is TGTGCCAGCAGCCCCTGGGGACAGGGGTCCGAGCAGTACTTC.

The gene calls are TRBV5-1 and TRBJ1-5; D is perhaps TRBD1 (6 bases). Looked up from germline, CDR1 is SGHRS and CDR2 is YFSETQ. V lost 0 bases and J 1 base, leaving 8 bases between the germline ends. The CDR3 length is 15 residues. DNA for the CDR3: TGCGCCAGCAGCTTGGAGGGGGGGAGCAATCAGCCCCAGCATTTT. Its protein product is CASSLEGGSNQPQHF.

The chain employs TRBV7-9 and TRBJ1-1; no definite D call. Deletions cut 5 bases from V and 7 bases from J, with 20 bases between. Germline CDR1 reads SEHNR; CDR2 reads FQNEAQ (reference sequence). The CDR3 sequence is 15 residues long. The CDR3 loop reads CASSPSIIWVDEAFF. Written as DNA, the CDR3 is TGTGCCAGCAGCCCCTCAATAATTTGGGTAGATGAAGCTTTCTTT.

The chain carries TRBV5-6 and TRBJ2-7; D is possibly TRBD2 (5 bases). This CDR3 has 15 residues. CDR1 is SGHDT, CDR2 YYEEEE, per germline. The germline V and J ends were trimmed by 2 bases and 0 bases, with 12 bases remaining between them. The CDR3 protein is CASSFGVHYSYEQYF. The CDR3 DNA reads as TGTGCCAGCAGCTTCGGGGTCCACTACTCCTACGAGCAGTACTTC.

V usage is TRBV30 and J usage is TRBJ1-2; 7 bases match TRBD1. Unmatched junction bases numbered 21, after V lost 0 bases and J lost 8 bases. The germline V gene encodes CDR1 GTSNPN and CDR2 SVGIG (reference sequence). The CDR3 extends over 18 amino acids. The CDR3 reads CAWSVRRGTANLPRGYTF. CDR3 sequence (DNA): TGTGCCTGGAGTGTAAGGCGTGGGACAGCAAATTTACCGCGCGGCTACACCTTC. Full variable domain (remainder filled in from reference TRBV30 and TRBJ1-2): SQTIHQWPATLVQPVGSPLSLECTVEGTSNPNLYWYRQAAGRGLQLLFYSVGIGQISSEVPQNLSASRPQDRQFILSSKKLLLSDSGFYLCAWSVRRGTANLPRGYTFGSGTRLTVV.

The rearrangement joins TRBV5-1 to TRBJ2-2, with D perhaps TRBD1 (6 bases). Germline lookup yields CDR1 SGHRS and CDR2 YFSETQ. V was pared by 4 bases and J by 6 bases, with 13 bases between. This CDR3 is 14 amino acids long. The CDR3 sequence is CASSVSQGPGELFF. CDR3 bases: TGCGCCAGCAGCGTGTCACAGGGTCCCGGGGAGCTGTTTTTT.

V is TRBV6-1 and J is TRBJ2-7; the match to TRBD2 covers 8 bases. The CDR3 spans 14 residues. With 4 bases clipped from V and 2 bases from J, the junction kept 4 bases outside the gene matches. The V gene's germline CDR1 is MNHNS and CDR2 SASEGT. In DNA, the CDR3 is TGTGCCAGCAGTGCCGGGGGGGAAACCTACGAGCAGTACTTC. Its translation: CASSAGGETYEQYF.

The rearrangement joins TRBV19 to TRBJ2-1, with D perhaps TRBD2 (6 bases). V shed 4 bases and J shed 1 base, with 17 bases lying between them. Germline V gene data show CDR1 as LNHDA and CDR2 as SQIVND (reference sequence). The length of the CDR3 is 17 residues. The CDR3 protein is CASSTRPSGSSYNEQFF. For the CDR3, the DNA is TGTGCCAGTAGTACCCGTCCCAGCGGGTCGTCCTACAATGAGCAGTTCTTC. Full variable domain (outside the CDR3, taken from reference TRBV19 and TRBJ2-1): DGGITQSPKYLFRKEGQNVTLSCEQNLNHDAMYWYRQDPGQGLRLIYYSQIVNDFQKGDIAEGYSVSREKKESFPLTVTSAQKNPTAFYLCASSTRPSGSSYNEQFFGPGTRLTVL.

The chain combines TRBV6-4 with TRBJ2-7; 11 nucleotides agree with TRBD2. The V gene's germline CDR1 is MRHNA and CDR2 SNTAGT. V lost 2 bases and J lost 6; bases outside the gene matches: 9. The CDR3 has 16 residues. CDR3 DNA sequence: TGTGCCAGCAGTGACGACCTAGCGGGAGGTCTTTCCGAGCAGTACTTC. Amino acid sequence: CASSDDLAGGLSEQYF.

The chain has TRBV14 and TRBJ1-1; no definite D call. This CDR3 has 12 amino acids. V dropped 5 bases and J dropped 4 bases, with 8 bases sitting between them. The germline V gene has CDR1 SGHDN and CDR2 FVKESK. The CDR3 here is CASSYRGTEAFF. The CDR3 DNA follows: TGTGCCAGCAGCTACCGGGGCACTGAAGCTTTCTTT.

This chain links TRBV10-1 with TRBJ2-7; 8 positions match TRBD1. Per germline, CDR1 WNHNN and CDR2 SYGVQD (reference sequence). The CDR3 is 15 residues long. Losses at the gene ends were 0 bases for V and 5 bases for J; bases not matched to a gene: 6. DNA of the CDR3: TGCGCCAGCAGTGAGTCTTGGACAGGGCTAAACGAGCAGTACTTC. It codes for CASSESWTGLNEQYF.

This chain joins TRBV7-8 and TRBJ2-3; the match to TRBD1 covers 10 bases. CDR1 is SGHVS and CDR2 is FQNEAQ in the germline V gene. The CDR3 is made up of 14 amino acids. After removal of 7 bases from V and 3 bases from J, the junction contained 4 bases not matched to a gene. The DNA of the CDR3 is TGTGCCAGCACAAGGGACAGGGGAACAGATACGCAGTATTTT. This encodes CASTRDRGTDTQYF. Combining the CDR3 with reference TRBV7-8 and TRBJ2-3 gives the whole variable domain GAGVSQSPRYKVAKRGQDVALRCDPISGHVSLFWYQQALGQGPEFLTYFQNEAQLDKSGLPSDRFFAERPEGSVSTLKIQRTQQEDSAVYLCASTRDRGTDTQYFGPGTRLTVL.

V gene TRBV4-1 combines with J gene TRBJ2-2, with 14 bases aligning to TRBD2. The germline gives CDR1 MGHRA, CDR2 YSYEKL. V lost 3 bases to trimming and J lost 6 bases; unmatched junction nucleotides: 3. This CDR3 is built from 16 residues. CDR3 residues: CASSQGLAGVPGELFF. The CDR3 nucleotides are TGCGCCAGCAGCCAGGGACTAGCGGGAGTTCCCGGGGAGCTGTTTTTT.

The rearrangement links TRBV15 to TRBJ2-7; D remains ambiguous. V lost 6 bases and J 0 bases, leaving 15 bases between the germline ends. The CDR3 runs to 15 residues. Germline V gives CDR1 LNHNV, CDR2 YYDKDF (reference sequence). The DNA for the CDR3 is TGTGCCACCAGTGTCACAGTTCACAGCTCCTACGAGCAGTACTTC. Its protein is CATSVTVHSSYEQYF.

The chain has TRBV18 and TRBJ2-2; D remains unclear. CDR3 length equals 16 residues. Trimming removed 1 base at V and 2 bases at J, with 11 bases between. Germline values: CDR1 KGHSH, CDR2 LQKENI. The DNA for the CDR3 is TGTGCCAGCTCACCACTCACGGTGACAAACACCGGGGAGCTGTTTTTT. Amino acid sequence: CASSPLTVTNTGELFF.

The chain recombines TRBV19 with TRBJ2-1; 10 bases match TRBD2. CDR1 and CDR2 from the germline V gene are LNHDA and SQIVND (reference sequence). This CDR3 contains 17 residues. J was trimmed by 0 bases and V by 5 bases; bases with no gene match: 7. CDR3 sequence: CASSRSSGRSSYNEQFF. CDR3 bases: TGTGCCAGTAGTCGGTCTAGCGGGAGATCCTCCTACAATGAGCAGTTCTTC.

CDR3 nucleotide sequence: TGTGCCAGCAGCGGCGGGCCTAGCGGGAACCACGAGCAGTACTTC. Translated, it gives CASSGGPSGNHEQYF. V is TRBV5-4 and J is TRBJ2-7, with 9 bases fitting TRBD2. V dropped 4 bases and J dropped 5; count of bases not matched to a gene: 10. CDR3 length: 15 residues. Germline V gene lookup returns CDR1 SGHNT and CDR2 YYREEE (reference sequence). Full variable domain (rest looked up from reference TRBV5-4 and TRBJ2-7): ETGVTQSPTHLIKTRGQQVTLRCSSQSGHNTVSWYQQALGQGPQFIFQYYREEENGRGNFPPRFSGLQFPNYSSELNVNALELDDSALYLCASSGGPSGNHEQYFGPGTRLTVT.